Given below is one T cell receptor (beta chain) in context. The CDR3 consists of 17 residues. The V segment lost 1 base and the J segment 5 bases; nucleotides outside the gene matches: 7. Germline CDR1 reads LGHNA; CDR2 reads YNFKEQ. Profiling relied on immunoSEQ multiplex PCR, and the TCRdb table lists in-frame clones only, not all of them. The sample records some 1,100,000 clones, around 78% being singletons. The data were taken from a study of shared clonotypes between healthy human individuals. The split of CD4+ cells yielded CD45RA+ naive and CD45RA-negative memory subsets. The rearrangement uses TRBV4-2 and TRBJ2-1, with 11 bases fitting TRBD2. Sequences were obtained from memory CD4+ T cells from PBMCs. Subset defined: CD45RA-negative fraction. This TCR was recovered from a young man in good health. Some clones in this sample may be carry-over from other donors' samples. The DNA for the CDR3 is TGTGCCAGCAGCCAAGTGCTTAGCGGGAGGGCCGACAATGAGCAGTTCTTC. Residues: CASSQVLSGRADNEQFF.